These 18 T cell receptor beta chains came from one sample sequenced in a study of OX40 agonist ivuxolimab in advanced cancers. Some clones are missing from TCRdb's copy, which holds only in-frame ones; the method was immunoSEQ multiplex PCR. The sample lists about 58,000 clones; 75% to 90% were seen once. The source was CD4+ or CD8+ T cells sorted from blood, collected in a trial of the OX40 agonist ivuxolimab. The receptors originated from an adult with an advanced solid tumor such as melanoma, head and neck, liver or kidney cancer.

The chain recombines TRBV5-1 with TRBJ1-3; the D gene is possibly TRBD1 (5 bases). Germline values: CDR1 SGHRS, CDR2 YFSETQ. This CDR3 contains 16 residues. V lost 4 bases, J lost 0 bases, and 14 bases lay in between. DNA of the CDR3: TGCGCCAGCAGCACGGGGACGGCGGACTCTGGAAACACCATATATTTT. This encodes CASSTGTADSGNTIYF.

The chain employs TRBV27 and TRBJ2-5; D is undetermined. This CDR3 is built from 14 residues. Trimming removed 6 bases at V and 0 bases at J, with 11 bases between. Germline CDR1 and CDR2: MNHEY and SMNVEV (reference sequence). In DNA form, the CDR3 reads TGTGCCAGCAGCACGACGGTATACCAAGAGACCCAGTACTTC. It is translated as CASSTTVYQETQYF.

The chain couples TRBV11-2 to TRBJ1-6, with 11 nucleotides matching TRBD1. With 5 bases clipped from V and 6 bases from J, the junction kept 3 bases outside the gene matches. Per germline, CDR1 SGHAT and CDR2 FQNNGV. The CDR3 is 15 amino acids. The CDR3 DNA is TGTGCCAGCAGCAAAGGACAGGGGGCTAATTCACCCCTCCACTTT. It yields the protein CASSKGQGANSPLHF.

The CDR3 DNA reads as TGCAGCGTCCAGACAGGGAGTGTCAACGAGCAGTACTTC. Protein product: CSVQTGSVNEQYF. The chain links TRBV29-1 to TRBJ2-7; 7 bases agree with TRBD1. Germline CDR1 reads SQVTM; CDR2 reads ANQGSEA. V lost 6 bases and J lost 5; bases outside the gene matches: 10. The CDR3 totals 13 residues.

The V and J genes are TRBV7-9 and TRBJ2-7, with D unresolved. Trimming removed 1 base at V and 2 bases at J, with 3 bases between. The CDR3 is made up of 12 amino acids. From germline, CDR1 is SEHNR and CDR2 FQNEAQ (reference sequence). The CDR3 DNA sequence: TGTGCCAGCAGCTTAGAGGCCTACGAGCAGTACTTC. Amino acid sequence: CASSLEAYEQYF.

The V call is TRBV19, the J call TRBJ1-1; D uncertain. The V end was cut by 5 bases, the J end by 6 bases, with 13 bases between. The CDR3 loop spans 13 amino acids. Germline V lookup: CDR1 LNHDA, CDR2 SQIVND (reference sequence). In DNA, the CDR3 is TGTGCCAGTAGTTCGGGCAGGATCTCTGAAGCTTTCTTT. This gives the protein CASSSGRISEAFF.

This clone was counted a few times. Within the sample, other DNA sequences also encode this same CDR3. This chain joins TRBV6-6 and TRBJ2-7; TRBD2 agrees at 8 bases. The V gene's germline CDR1 is MNHNY and CDR2 SVGAGI (reference sequence). The CDR3 has 14 amino acids. The trim removed 7 bases at V and 4 bases at J, leaving 9 bases unmatched. The CDR3 reads CASTESGREYEQYF. The CDR3 DNA reads TGTGCCAGCACCGAAAGCGGGAGAGAGTACGAGCAGTACTTC.

The chain uses TRBV7-9 and TRBJ2-7, with 12 bases that match TRBD2. CDR3 length: 15 residues. Trimming at V came to 1 base and at J to 5 bases, leaving 3 bases not matched to a gene. Germline CDR1 SEHNR, CDR2 FQNEAQ (reference sequence). The CDR3 sequence is CASSLGLAGVDEQYF. The CDR3, as DNA: TGTGCCAGCAGCTTAGGACTAGCGGGAGTCGACGAGCAGTACTTC.

This clone showed up just once. This chain joins TRBV10-1 and TRBJ1-1; no clear D. Germline V gene lookup returns CDR1 WNHNN and CDR2 SYGVQD (reference sequence). The V gene lost 7 bases and the J gene lost 1 base, with 7 bases spanning the gap. The CDR3 consists of 12 residues. The CDR3 DNA reads TGCGCCAGCAAGGGCCAGAACACTGAAGCTTTCTTT. This codes for CASKGQNTEAFF.

The chain has TRBV19 and TRBJ1-2; a possible D gene is TRBD1 (5 bases). V lost 5 bases and J 2 bases, leaving 9 bases between the germline ends. Germline loops: CDR1 LNHDA, CDR2 SQIVND (reference sequence). The CDR3 totals 13 residues. CDR3 region: CASSRGVNYGYTF. The CDR3 DNA reads TGTGCCAGTAGTCGGGGGGTAAACTATGGCTACACCTTC.

V gene TRBV28 combines with J gene TRBJ2-4; no reliable D call. The ends were cut back, 3 bases at V and 6 bases at J, with 12 bases in the middle. The CDR3 is 14 residues long. Germline V lookup: CDR1 MDHEN, CDR2 SYDVKM. The CDR3 loop reads CASSLPALGNIQYF. As DNA, the CDR3 is TGTGCCAGCAGTTTGCCAGCCCTCGGAAACATTCAGTACTTC.

This sequence joins TRBV29-1 and TRBJ1-1, with 7 bases fitting TRBD1. Germline CDR1 and CDR2: SQVTM and ANQGSEA. V shed 5 bases and J 1 base; nucleotides not matched to a gene: 7. There are 14 residues in the CDR3. As DNA, the CDR3 is TGCAGCGTTCTCAGGGACAGTACGAACACTGAAGCTTTCTTT. Its protein product is CSVLRDSTNTEAFF.

This chain uses TRBV29-1 with TRBJ2-1; perhaps TRBD1 as D (7 bases). This CDR3 comprises 18 residues. The V end was cut by 4 bases, the J end by 2 bases, with 24 bases between. Germline V lookup: CDR1 SQVTM, CDR2 ANQGSEA. The CDR3 DNA reads TGCAGCGTTGGGAGGGGGCGCCGGCTAGCGAAGACCTACAATGAGCAGTTCTTC. It yields the protein CSVGRGRRLAKTYNEQFF.

The rearrangement uses TRBV10-3 and TRBJ2-3; TRBD1 or TRBD2 may be the D gene (5 bases each). Deletions cut 0 bases from V and 5 bases from J, with 21 bases between. This CDR3 region has 18 residues. Germline V gene sequence: CDR1 ENHRY, CDR2 SYGVKD. In nucleotides, the CDR3 is TGTGCCATCAGTGAGTCGAAATTGCGGTCCGATGGGGGAGATACGCAGTATTTT. Translated, it gives CAISESKLRSDGGDTQYF.

The J gene is TRBJ2-1, the V gene TRBV21-1; the tabulated D call, TRBD1, remains unverified against the DNA. TRBV21-1 is recorded as a pseudogene. This CDR3 region has 16 residues. Written as DNA, the CDR3 is TGTGCCAGCAGCAAATTAAGACAGGGTCCCTACAATGAGCAGTTCTTC. The encoded protein is CASSKLRQGPYNEQFF.

V gene TRBV30 combines with J gene TRBJ2-5; D remains unclear. Germline CDR1 is GTSNPN and CDR2 is SVGIG (reference sequence). The CDR3 runs 12 residues. The V end lost 0 bases, the J end lost 14 bases, and 16 bases lay between the germline ends. CDR3 DNA sequence: TGTGCCTGGAGTGTCGTTTGGGCAGAGAAATACTTC. Its protein is CAWSVVWAEKYF.

This chain uses TRBV6-5 with TRBJ1-2; TRBD1 aligns across 8 bases. The V and J ends lost 6 bases and 8 bases, in that order; junction bases with no gene match: 8. This CDR3 contains 13 residues. In germline, CDR1 is MNHEY, CDR2 SVGAGI. The DNA for the CDR3 is TGTGCCAGCAGCCGCGGACAGGGTATGGGCTACACCTTC. Protein: CASSRGQGMGYTF.

Notes on this clone: A much larger clone sits a single nucleotide away, making a read error possible. The chain combines TRBV4-2 with TRBJ1-4; D not certain. The germline V gene encodes CDR1 LGHNA and CDR2 YNFKEQ. The CDR3 spans 16 residues. Trimming pared 0 bases from V and 0 bases from J, leaving 8 bases between. CDR3 nucleotide sequence: TGTGCCAGCAGCCAAGATGGGCTTGCAACTAATGAAAAACTGTTTTTT. It codes for CASSQDGLATNEKLFF.